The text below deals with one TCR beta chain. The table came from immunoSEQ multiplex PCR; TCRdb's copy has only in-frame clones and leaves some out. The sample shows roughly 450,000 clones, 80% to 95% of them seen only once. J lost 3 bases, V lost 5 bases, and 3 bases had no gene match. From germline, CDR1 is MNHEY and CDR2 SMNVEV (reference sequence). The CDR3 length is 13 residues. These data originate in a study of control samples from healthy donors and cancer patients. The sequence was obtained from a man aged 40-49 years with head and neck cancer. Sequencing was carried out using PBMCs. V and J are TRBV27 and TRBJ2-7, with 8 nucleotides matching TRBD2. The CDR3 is CASSTGGFYEQYF. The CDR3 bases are TGTGCCAGCAGTACGGGAGGGTTCTACGAGCAGTACTTC.